The 5 T cell receptor beta chains in this list originate from one sample, sequenced in a study of T cells expressing NK-cell markers. TCRdb processed the 5' RACE reads again and assigns one entry to each CDR3 protein, with no DNA. This listing includes fewer than 400,000 distinct CDR3 sequences. The sample consisted of blood T cells: a sorted CD56 or NKG2C T cell subset, CD4+ or CD8+ T cells, or bulk PBMC T cells (not recorded which). The receptors shown here come from a woman between 45 and 65 years old in good health.

The V call is TRBV20-1, the J call TRBJ2-7. The germline V gene has CDR1 DFQATT and CDR2 SNEGSKA (reference sequence). This CDR3 spans 11 amino acids. The chain's CDR3 is CSARVRNEQYF.

The V call is TRBV5-1, the J call TRBJ2-3; no DNA is available, so the TRBD2 call from TCRdb remains unchecked. Germline V gene lookup returns CDR1 SGHRS and CDR2 YFSETQ. The CDR3 extends over 14 amino acids. The CDR3 sequence is CASSPDQRFGTQYF.

Here the CDR3 reads CSARVGTSAQETQYF. The rearrangement links TRBV20-1 to TRBJ2-5; the TCRdb call, TRBD2, lacks DNA for checking. The CDR3 covers 15 residues. The V gene's germline CDR1 is DFQATT and CDR2 SNEGSKA (reference sequence).

The chain carries TRBV5-4 and TRBJ1-5. Germline assignment: CDR1 SGHNT and CDR2 YYREEE (reference sequence). CDR3 length: 12 residues. The CDR3 sequence: CAGYKVNQPQHF.

V gene TRBV6-1 combines with J gene TRBJ1-5; with no DNA, the TCRdb D assignment of TRBD1 cannot be verified. CDR1 is MNHNS and CDR2 is SASEGT in the germline V gene. This CDR3 has 14 residues. The chain's CDR3 is CASSEGTSNQPQHF.